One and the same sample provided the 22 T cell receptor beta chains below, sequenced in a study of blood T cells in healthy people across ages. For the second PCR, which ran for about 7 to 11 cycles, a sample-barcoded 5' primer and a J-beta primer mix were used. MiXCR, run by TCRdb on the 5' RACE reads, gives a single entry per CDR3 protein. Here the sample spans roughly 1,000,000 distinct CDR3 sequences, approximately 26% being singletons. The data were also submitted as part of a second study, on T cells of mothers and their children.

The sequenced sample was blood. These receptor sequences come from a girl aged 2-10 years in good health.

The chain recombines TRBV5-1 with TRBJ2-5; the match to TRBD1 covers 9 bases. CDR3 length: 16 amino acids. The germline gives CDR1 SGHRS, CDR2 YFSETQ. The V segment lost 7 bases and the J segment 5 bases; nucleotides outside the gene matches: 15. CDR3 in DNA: TGCGCCAGCCGTCGCCGGGACAGGGAGTCCCAGGAGACCCAGTACTTC. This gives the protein CASRRRDRESQETQYF.

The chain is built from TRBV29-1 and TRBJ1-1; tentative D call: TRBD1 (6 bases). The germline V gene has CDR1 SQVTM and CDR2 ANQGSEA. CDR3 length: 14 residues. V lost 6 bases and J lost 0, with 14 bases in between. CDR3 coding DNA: TGCAGCGTGTTGGGGGCCTACATGAACACTGAAGCTTTCTTT. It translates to CSVLGAYMNTEAFF.

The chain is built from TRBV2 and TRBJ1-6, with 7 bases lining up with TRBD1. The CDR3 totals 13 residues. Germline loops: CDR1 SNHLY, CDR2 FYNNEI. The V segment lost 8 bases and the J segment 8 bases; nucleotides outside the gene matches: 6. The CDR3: CASGGTGDSPLHF. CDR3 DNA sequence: TGTGCCAGCGGGGGTACAGGGGATTCACCCCTCCACTTT. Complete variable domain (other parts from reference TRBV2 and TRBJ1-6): EPEVTQTPSHQVTQMGQEVILRCVPISNHLYFYWYRQILGQKVEFLVSFYNNEISEKSEIFDDQFSVERPDGSNFTLKIRSTKLEDSAMYFCASGGTGDSPLHFGNGTRLTVT.

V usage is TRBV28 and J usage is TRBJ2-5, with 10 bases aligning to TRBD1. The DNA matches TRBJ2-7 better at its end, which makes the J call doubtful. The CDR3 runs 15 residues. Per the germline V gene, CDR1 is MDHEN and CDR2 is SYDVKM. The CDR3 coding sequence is TGTGCCAGCAGGCTTCGGGACAGGGGAAACTACGAGCAGTACTTC. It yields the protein CASRLRDRGNYEQYF.

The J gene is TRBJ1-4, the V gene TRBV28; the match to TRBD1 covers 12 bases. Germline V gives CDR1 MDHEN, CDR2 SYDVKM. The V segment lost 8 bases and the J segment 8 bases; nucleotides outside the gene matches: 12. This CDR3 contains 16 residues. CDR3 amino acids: CASERDRGPGEEKLFF. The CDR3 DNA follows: TGTGCCAGCGAAAGGGACAGGGGGCCAGGGGAAGAAAAACTGTTTTTT. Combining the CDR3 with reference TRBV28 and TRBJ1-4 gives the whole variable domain DVKVTQSSRYLVKRTGEKVFLECVQDMDHENMFWYRQDPGLGLRLIYFSYDVKMKEKGDIPEGYSVSREKKERFSLILESASTNQTSMYLCASERDRGPGEEKLFFGSGTQLSVL.

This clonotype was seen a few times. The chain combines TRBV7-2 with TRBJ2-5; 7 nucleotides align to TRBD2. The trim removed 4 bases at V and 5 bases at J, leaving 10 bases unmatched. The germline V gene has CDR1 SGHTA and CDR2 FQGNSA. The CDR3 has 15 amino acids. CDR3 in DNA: TGTGCCAGCAGCTCTGCCAGCGGGGATTCGGAGACCCAGTACTTC. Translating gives CASSSASGDSETQYF.

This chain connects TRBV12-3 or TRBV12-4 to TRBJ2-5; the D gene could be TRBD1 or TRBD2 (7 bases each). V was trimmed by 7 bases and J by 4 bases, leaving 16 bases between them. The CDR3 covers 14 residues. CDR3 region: CASTAGGARETQYF. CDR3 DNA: TGTGCCAGCACCGCAGGGGGGGCCCGAGAGACCCAGTACTTC.

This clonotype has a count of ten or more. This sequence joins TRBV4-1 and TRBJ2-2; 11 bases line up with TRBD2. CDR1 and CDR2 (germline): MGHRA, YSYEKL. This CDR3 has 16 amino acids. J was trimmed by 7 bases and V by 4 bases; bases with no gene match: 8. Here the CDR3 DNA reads TGCGCCAGCAGCCGACTACTAGCGGGAGACGGCGGGGAGCTGTTTTTT. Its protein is CASSRLLAGDGGELFF.

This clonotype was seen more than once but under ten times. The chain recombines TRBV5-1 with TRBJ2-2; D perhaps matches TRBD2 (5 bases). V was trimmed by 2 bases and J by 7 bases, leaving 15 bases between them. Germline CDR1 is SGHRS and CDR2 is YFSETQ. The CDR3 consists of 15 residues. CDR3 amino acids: CASSLREEASGELFF. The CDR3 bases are TGCGCCAGCAGCTTAAGAGAGGAGGCCAGCGGGGAGCTGTTTTTT.

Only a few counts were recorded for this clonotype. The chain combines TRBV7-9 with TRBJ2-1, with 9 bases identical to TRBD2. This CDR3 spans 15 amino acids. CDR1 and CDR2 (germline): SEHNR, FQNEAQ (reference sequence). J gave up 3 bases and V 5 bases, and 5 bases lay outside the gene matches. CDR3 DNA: TGTGCCAGCAGCGCCGGGACTAGCTTCTACAATGAGCAGTTCTTC. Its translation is CASSAGTSFYNEQFF.

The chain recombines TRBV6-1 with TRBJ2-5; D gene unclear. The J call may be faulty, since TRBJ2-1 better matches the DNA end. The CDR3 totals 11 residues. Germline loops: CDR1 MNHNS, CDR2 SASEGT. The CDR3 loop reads CASQRRDEQFF. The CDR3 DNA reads TGTGCCAGCCAGCGAAGGGATGAGCAGTTCTTC.

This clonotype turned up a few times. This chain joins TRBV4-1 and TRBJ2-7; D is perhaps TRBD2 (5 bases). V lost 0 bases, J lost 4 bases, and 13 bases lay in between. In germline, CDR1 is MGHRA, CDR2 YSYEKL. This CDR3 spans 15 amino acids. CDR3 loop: CASSQDPVRLYEQYF. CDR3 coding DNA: TGCGCCAGCAGCCAAGACCCAGTGAGACTATACGAGCAGTACTTC.

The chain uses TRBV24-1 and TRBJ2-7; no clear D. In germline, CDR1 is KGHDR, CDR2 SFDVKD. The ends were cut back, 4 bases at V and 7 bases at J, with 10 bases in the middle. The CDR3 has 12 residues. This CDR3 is CATSDDTREQYF. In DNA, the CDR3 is TGTGCCACCAGTGACGATACCCGGGAGCAGTACTTC.

The CDR3: CASSQDIPDFLNEQFF. CDR3 sequence (DNA): TGTGCCAGCAGCCAAGATATTCCGGACTTCCTAAATGAGCAGTTCTTC. This rearrangement joins TRBV3-1 to TRBJ2-1; the D gene is possibly TRBD2 (5 bases). This CDR3 spans 16 amino acids. Germline loops: CDR1 LGHDT, CDR2 YNNKEL (reference sequence). V was trimmed by 0 bases and J by 7 bases, leaving 16 bases between them.

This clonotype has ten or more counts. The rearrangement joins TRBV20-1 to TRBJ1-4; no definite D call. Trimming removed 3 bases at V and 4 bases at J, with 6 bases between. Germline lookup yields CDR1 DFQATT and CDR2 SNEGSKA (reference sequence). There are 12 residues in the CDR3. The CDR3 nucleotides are TGCAGTGCTAGGCGTGGTAATGAAAAACTGTTTTTT. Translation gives CSARRGNEKLFF.

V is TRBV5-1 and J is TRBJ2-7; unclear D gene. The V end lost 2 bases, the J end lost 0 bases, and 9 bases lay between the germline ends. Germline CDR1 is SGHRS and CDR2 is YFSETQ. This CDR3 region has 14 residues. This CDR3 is CASSLFSDSYEQYF. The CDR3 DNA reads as TGCGCCAGCAGCTTATTTTCGGACTCCTACGAGCAGTACTTC.

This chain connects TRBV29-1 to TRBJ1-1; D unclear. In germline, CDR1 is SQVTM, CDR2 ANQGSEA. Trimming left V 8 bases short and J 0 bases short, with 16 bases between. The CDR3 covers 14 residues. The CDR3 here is CSPVEAAMNTEAFF. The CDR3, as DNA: TGCAGCCCTGTAGAGGCGGCCATGAACACTGAAGCTTTCTTT.

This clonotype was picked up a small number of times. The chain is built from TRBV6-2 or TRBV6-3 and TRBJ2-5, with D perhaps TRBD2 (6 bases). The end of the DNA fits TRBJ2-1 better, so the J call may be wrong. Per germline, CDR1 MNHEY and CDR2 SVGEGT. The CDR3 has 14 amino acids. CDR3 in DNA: TGTGCCAGCAGCTGGGCGGGGAATTGGAATGAGCAGTTCTTC. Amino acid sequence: CASSWAGNWNEQFF.

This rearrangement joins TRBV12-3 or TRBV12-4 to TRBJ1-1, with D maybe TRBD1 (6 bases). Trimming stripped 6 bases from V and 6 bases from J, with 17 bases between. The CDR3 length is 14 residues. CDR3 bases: TGTGCCAGCAGAGGGGGGCCAGGGTCCCCTGAAGCTTTCTTT. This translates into CASRGGPGSPEAFF.

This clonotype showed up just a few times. CDR3 coding DNA: TGCAGTGCTCCGGGACTAGCGGGGCCCAATGAGCAGTTCTTC. It specifies CSAPGLAGPNEQFF. The chain links TRBV20-1 to TRBJ2-5; TRBD2 matches 13 bases. TRBJ2-1 matches the DNA end more closely, so the J call is doubtful. This CDR3 spans 14 amino acids. The germline V gene encodes CDR1 DFQATT and CDR2 SNEGSKA (reference sequence).

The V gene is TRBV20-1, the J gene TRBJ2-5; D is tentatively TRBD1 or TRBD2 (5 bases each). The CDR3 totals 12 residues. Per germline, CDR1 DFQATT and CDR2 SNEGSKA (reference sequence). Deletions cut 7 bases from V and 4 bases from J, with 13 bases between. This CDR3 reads CSVSGSRETQYF. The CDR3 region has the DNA TGCAGTGTTTCAGGGAGTAGAGAGACCCAGTACTTC.

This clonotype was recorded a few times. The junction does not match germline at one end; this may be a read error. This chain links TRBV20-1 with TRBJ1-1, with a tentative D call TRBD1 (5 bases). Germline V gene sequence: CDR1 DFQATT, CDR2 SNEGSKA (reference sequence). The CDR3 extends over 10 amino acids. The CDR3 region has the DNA TGCAGTGCTCCCCCCGTTTGGGGCGCATTT. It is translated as CSAPPVWGAF.